The rows below give T cell receptor beta chains drawn from one sample of a study of cytomegalovirus exposure and HLA in healthy donors. This table comes from immunoSEQ multiplex PCR, and its TCRdb copy is limited to in-frame clones, with some not included. The top ten hold 30% of the sample, which has about 120,000 clones, around 76% seen once. Input material: PBMCs. These receptors all stem from a man aged 60 to 75 in good health and CMV-seropositive. Both conserved end residues are part of each CDR3. A D gene is named only where the DNA matches it firmly. Clone size is stated in some rows and not others, as once, few, many or a class when expanded.

clone size: -; V gene: TRBV7-6; J gene: TRBJ2-1; D gene: -; CDR3 DNA: TGTGCCAGCAGCTCGCCGCCGGGCTATCTCACAGGGTCCTACAATGAGCAGTTCTTC; CDR3 protein: CASSSPPGYLTGSYNEQFF
clone size: -; V gene: TRBV5-6; J gene: TRBJ1-1; D gene: -; CDR3 DNA: TGTGCCAGCAGCTTGGTATCCCTGAACACTGAAGCTTTCTTT; CDR3 protein: CASSLVSLNTEAFF
clone size: -; V gene: TRBV7-9; J gene: TRBJ2-7; D gene: TRBD1; CDR3 DNA: TGTGCCAGCAGCTTAGTTGGGACAGGGGCCTACGAGCAGTACTTC; CDR3 protein: CASSLVGTGAYEQYF
clone size: -; V gene: TRBV12-5; J gene: TRBJ2-1; D gene: TRBD1; CDR3 DNA: TGTGCTAGTGGTTCCCTAGGACAGGGGAACAATGAGCAGTTCTTC; CDR3 protein: CASGSLGQGNNEQFF
clone size: -; V gene: TRBV30; J gene: TRBJ1-4; D gene: -; CDR3 DNA: TGTGCCTGGAAATCAGGGGCCGGTGAAAAACTGTTTTTT; CDR3 protein: CAWKSGAGEKLFF
clone size: -; V gene: TRBV9; J gene: TRBJ2-7; D gene: TRBD1; CDR3 DNA: TGTGCCAGCAGCCCGCAACCCGGGACAGGGGCCTACGAGCAGTACTTC; CDR3 protein: CASSPQPGTGAYEQYF
clone size: -; V gene: TRBV5-5; J gene: TRBJ2-3; D gene: -; CDR3 DNA: TGTGCCAGCAGCCTTAGCAGCACAGATACGCAGTATTTT; CDR3 protein: CASSLSSTDTQYF
clone size: -; V gene: TRBV6-5; J gene: TRBJ2-7; D gene: TRBD1; CDR3 DNA: TGTGCCAGCAGTTATTCCTCGGGACAGGGGGTCTACGAGCAGTACTTC; CDR3 protein: CASSYSSGQGVYEQYF
clone size: -; V gene: TRBV29-1; J gene: TRBJ2-7; D gene: -; CDR3 DNA: TGCAGCGTTCGCGTCAACTACGAGCAGTACTTC; CDR3 protein: CSVRVNYEQYF
clone size: -; V gene: TRBV5-4; J gene: TRBJ2-6; D gene: -; CDR3 DNA: TGTGCCAGCAGCTTGGAAGCCGGGGGGGCCAACGTCCTGACTTTC; CDR3 protein: CASSLEAGGANVLTF
clone size: -; V gene: TRBV28; J gene: TRBJ2-1; D gene: -; CDR3 DNA: TGTGCCAGCAGTTTTAGCAGTTCACTGGCTGAGCAGTTCTTC; CDR3 protein: CASSFSSSLAEQFF
clone size: -; V gene: TRBV25-1; J gene: TRBJ1-2; D gene: -; CDR3 DNA: TGTGCCACCAGGGGCGGGGATCCTAACTATGGCTACACCTTC; CDR3 protein: CATRGGDPNYGYTF
clone size: few; V gene: TRBV5-1; J gene: TRBJ2-3; D gene: TRBD1; CDR3 DNA: TGCGCCAGCAGCTTGGGGGACAGAACACCTAGCACAGATACGCAGTATTTT; CDR3 protein: CASSLGDRTPSTDTQYF
clone size: -; V gene: TRBV7-8; J gene: TRBJ1-4; D gene: -; CDR3 DNA: TGTGCCAGCAGCCCCGGAGGGGTGGAAAAACTGTTTTTT; CDR3 protein: CASSPGGVEKLFF
clone size: -; V gene: TRBV11-1; J gene: TRBJ2-1; D gene: TRBD2; CDR3 DNA: TGTGCCAGCAGCTTAGAAGGGACTAGCGGGAGGAATGAGCAGTTCTTC; CDR3 protein: CASSLEGTSGRNEQFF
clone size: -; V gene: TRBV6-6; J gene: TRBJ1-2; D gene: -; CDR3 DNA: TGTGCCAGCACGGGGAACTATGGCTACACCTTC; CDR3 protein: CASTGNYGYTF
clone size: -; V gene: TRBV5-4; J gene: TRBJ2-3; D gene: TRBD2; CDR3 DNA: TGTGCCAGCAGCTCGGGGACTAGCGGCAGCACAGATACGCAGTATTTT; CDR3 protein: CASSSGTSGSTDTQYF
clone size: -; V gene: TRBV14; J gene: TRBJ2-2; D gene: TRBD1; CDR3 DNA: TGTGCCAGCAGCCAGAGCCGGGACAGGGGAAACATTTTCGGGGACACCGGGGAGCTGTTTTTT; CDR3 protein: CASSQSRDRGNIFGDTGELFF
clone size: once; V gene: TRBV29-1; J gene: TRBJ2-3; D gene: -; CDR3 DNA: TGCAGCCCAATGGGGCAGGCCGGGGATACGCAGTATTTT; CDR3 protein: CSPMGQAGDTQYF
clone size: -; V gene: TRBV7-2; J gene: TRBJ2-7; D gene: -; CDR3 DNA: TGTGCCAGCAGCTTTCCCAACTACTACGAGCAGTACTTC; CDR3 protein: CASSFPNYYEQYF
clone size: -; V gene: TRBV13; J gene: TRBJ2-7; D gene: TRBD2; CDR3 DNA: TGTGCCAGCAGCTTCCGAAGCGGGATGAACTCCTACGAGCAGTACTTC; CDR3 protein: CASSFRSGMNSYEQYF
clone size: -; V gene: TRBV6-6; J gene: TRBJ1-2; D gene: -; CDR3 DNA: TGTGCCAGTCTGTCTACAGGGATACATGGCTACACCTTC; CDR3 protein: CASLSTGIHGYTF
clone size: -; V gene: TRBV7-9; J gene: TRBJ1-6; D gene: -; CDR3 DNA: TGTGCCAGCAGCTTAGCGTCCGTCGGTTGGTCACCCCTCCACTTT; CDR3 protein: CASSLASVGWSPLHF
clone size: -; V gene: TRBV7-2; J gene: TRBJ1-2; D gene: TRBD1; CDR3 DNA: TGTGCCAGCAGCTCGGGACAGGGGGCAATCTATGGCTACACCTTC; CDR3 protein: CASSSGQGAIYGYTF
clone size: -; V gene: TRBV6-1; J gene: TRBJ1-3; D gene: -; CDR3 DNA: TGTGCCAGCGGGTTTCGTTCGGGGTCTGGAAACACCATATATTTT; CDR3 protein: CASGFRSGSGNTIYF
clone size: few; V gene: TRBV9; J gene: TRBJ1-1; D gene: -; CDR3 DNA: TGTGCCAGCAGCGTAGTCGTCAGGGGGAACACTGAAGCTTTCTTT; CDR3 protein: CASSVVVRGNTEAFF
clone size: -; V gene: TRBV28; J gene: TRBJ2-7; D gene: -; CDR3 DNA: TGTGCCAGCAGTCGCCTAACCTACGAGCAGTACTTC; CDR3 protein: CASSRLTYEQYF
clone size: -; V gene: TRBV27; J gene: TRBJ2-1; D gene: -; CDR3 DNA: TGTGCCAGCAGTCTAAAGTTCAATGAGCAGTTCTTC; CDR3 protein: CASSLKFNEQFF
clone size: -; V gene: TRBV6-5; J gene: TRBJ1-4; D gene: TRBD1; CDR3 DNA: TGTGCCAGCAGGGATACAGGGGCCACTAATGAAAAACTGTTTTTT; CDR3 protein: CASRDTGATNEKLFF
clone size: -; V gene: TRBV7-3; J gene: TRBJ2-7; D gene: TRBD1; CDR3 DNA: TGTGCCAGCAGCTCCATAGACAGGGTCCCTTTCTACGAGCAGTACTTC; CDR3 protein: CASSSIDRVPFYEQYF
clone size: -; V gene: TRBV9; J gene: TRBJ2-1; D gene: TRBD2; CDR3 DNA: TGTGCCAGCAGCGTAGGTCTCTCAGGGCTATGGGCTAGCGGGAGGGTAAACAATGAGCAGTTCTTC; CDR3 protein: CASSVGLSGLWASGRVNNEQFF